This T cell receptor (beta chain) was sequenced in a study of early T cells in non-severe SARS-CoV-2 infection. Study-level background: Sequencing targeted bulk RNA from unsorted whole blood, leaving chains unpaired.

This clonotype has a count of ten or more. Trimming cost V 5 bases and J 1 base, with 8 bases left between them. CDR1 and CDR2 from the germline V gene are MNHEY and SVGAGI. This CDR3 has 13 amino acids. Attached unique molecular identifiers marked individual cDNA molecules. MiXCR, run by TCRdb on the 5' RACE reads, gives a single entry per CDR3 protein. The sample holds about 50,000 distinct CDR3 sequences, about 9.3% seen once. This rearrangement joins TRBV6-5 to TRBJ1-1, with a possible D match to TRBD1 (6 bases). This sequence was found in an adult who was a healthcare worker with PCR-confirmed SARS-CoV-2 infection or an uninfected control (not recorded which). Material: whole blood. Here the CDR3 reads CASSRTENTEAFF. The CDR3 DNA is TGTGCCAGCAGTAGGACAGAGAACACTGAAGCTTTCTTT.